This record covers a single T cell receptor beta chain. Its antigen remains unknown. Clones were sequenced by immunoSEQ multiplex PCR, and TCRdb holds only the in-frame ones, with some missing. The sample records about 35,000 clones, over 60% being singletons. Controls came from buffy coats of healthy blood donors. This sample is drawn from a study of STAT5B mutations in CD4+ large granular lymphocyte leukemia. Study context: Among healthy controls, a particular HLA allele went with more CDR3 'QG' motifs.

The germline V gene encodes CDR1 SGHTA and CDR2 FQGNSA. V trimming: 4 bases; J trimming: 6 bases; junction bases outside the gene matches: 5. CDR3 length: 14 amino acids. The study, taken as a whole, reports: Higher CD4+ than CD8+ T-LGLL clonality might reflect small sample size.

The source of this sequence is a human donor in good health. The J gene is TRBJ2-7, the V gene TRBV7-2, with 11 nucleotides matching TRBD1. Sequences were obtained from CD4+ T cells from blood buffy coats. CDR3 residues: CASSSRTGGFEQYF. In nucleotides, the CDR3 is TGTGCCAGCAGCTCCAGGACAGGGGGCTTCGAGCAGTACTTC.